Listed here are 14 T cell receptor beta chains from one sample, sequenced in a study of blood T cell repertoires in COVID-19. The repertoire was sequenced with immunoSEQ multiplex PCR; TCRdb's copy has only in-frame clones and lacks some. The data contain around 300,000 clones, 89% of them singletons. What was sequenced was peripheral blood. These receptors all come from a man aged 50-60 years with acute or convalescent COVID-19.

This chain joins TRBV19 and TRBJ2-6, with D possibly being TRBD1 (6 bases). The CDR3 totals 17 residues. V dropped 4 bases and J dropped 0 bases, with 13 bases sitting between them. CDR1 is LNHDA, CDR2 SQIVND, per germline (reference sequence). DNA for the CDR3: TGTGCCAGTAGTACCCAACAGGGCCTCTCTGGGGCCAACGTCCTGACTTTC. It encodes CASSTQQGLSGANVLTF.

The V call is TRBV27, the J call TRBJ1-5; no firm D call. Trimming removed 7 bases at V and 6 bases at J, with 10 bases between. There are 12 residues in the CDR3. Germline V lookup: CDR1 MNHEY, CDR2 SMNVEV (reference sequence). The CDR3 is CASKRVGQPQHF. In nucleotides, the CDR3 is TGTGCCAGCAAGAGGGTGGGTCAGCCCCAGCATTTT.

The chain uses TRBV10-3 and TRBJ1-1; the match to TRBD1 covers 8 bases. Germline CDR1 reads ENHRY; CDR2 reads SYGVKD. V dropped 8 bases and J dropped 0; count of bases not matched to a gene: 2. This CDR3 is built from 13 residues. CDR3 residues: CAIRTGMNTEAFF. The CDR3 DNA reads as TGTGCCATCCGGACAGGGATGAACACTGAAGCTTTCTTT.

In this sample, this clone turned up once. The chain joins TRBV3-1 (or the pseudogene TRBV3-2) to TRBJ1-4, with a possible D match to TRBD1 (6 bases). Germline CDR1 and CDR2: LGHDT and YNNKEL (reference sequence). Trimming removed 5 bases from V and 13 bases from J, with 14 bases in between. CDR3 length equals 12 residues. The DNA for the CDR3 is TGTGCCAGCAGCGCCCACAGGGCTAGACTGTTTTTT. Its protein product is CASSAHRARLFF.

The table lists this clone with a few counts. V gene TRBV19 combines with J gene TRBJ2-7; 9 bases line up with TRBD1. There are 11 residues in the CDR3. CDR1 is LNHDA and CDR2 is SQIVND in the germline V gene (reference sequence). V shed 10 bases and J 6 bases; nucleotides not matched to a gene: 4. CDR3 sequence (DNA): TGTGCCACCACGGACAGGGGCGAGCAGTACTTC. It specifies CATTDRGEQYF.

The chain joins TRBV6-2 or TRBV6-3 to TRBJ2-7; perhaps TRBD2 as D (5 bases). CDR3 length: 14 amino acids. Between the trimmed V and J ends, which lost 6 bases and 3 bases, there was a span of 15 bases. In germline, CDR1 is MNHEY, CDR2 SVGEGT. The CDR3 nucleotides are TGTGCCAGCAGCCCCATCTCAGCGGACTACGAGCAGTACTTC. As protein: CASSPISADYEQYF.

The V call is TRBV5-1, the J call TRBJ1-3; D perhaps matches TRBD1 (6 bases). CDR3 length: 17 amino acids. The V and J ends lost 2 bases and 0 bases respectively, with 15 bases between them. CDR1 SGHRS and CDR2 YFSETQ come from the germline V gene. In DNA, the CDR3 is TGCGCCAGCAGCTTTGGGGATACAGGGAGCTCTGGAAACACCATATATTTT. Amino acid sequence: CASSFGDTGSSGNTIYF.

This chain uses TRBV5-8 with TRBJ1-4; D gene uncertain. The CDR3 is 16 amino acids. Germline CDR1 SGHTS, CDR2 YDEGEE. The V gene lost 3 bases and the J gene lost 8 bases, with 20 bases spanning the gap. The CDR3 DNA reads TGTGCCAGCAGCTCTGACCTACTCCTGCGGAGGGAAAAACTGTTTTTT. Its translation: CASSSDLLLRREKLFF.

V gene TRBV27 combines with J gene TRBJ2-3; a weak D match, TRBD1 (6 bases). Trimming cost V 8 bases and J 2 bases, with 14 bases left between them. Germline V gene data show CDR1 as MNHEY and CDR2 as SMNVEV (reference sequence). This CDR3 contains 14 residues. CDR3 residues: CASGNRDLTDTQYF. DNA of the CDR3: TGTGCCAGCGGAAACAGGGACCTCACAGATACGCAGTATTTT.

The chain employs TRBV11-2 and TRBJ1-1; D call uncertain. The germline V gene has CDR1 SGHAT and CDR2 FQNNGV. V was cut by 3 bases and J by 5 bases, with 10 bases left in between. The CDR3 extends over 13 amino acids. CDR3 sequence: CASSLIGRTEAFF. The CDR3 DNA is TGTGCCAGCAGCTTGATAGGGAGGACTGAAGCTTTCTTT. Combining the CDR3 with reference TRBV11-2 and TRBJ1-1 gives the whole variable domain EAGVAQSPRYKIIEKRQSVAFWCNPISGHATLYWYQQILGQGPKLLIQFQNNGVVDDSQLPKDRFSAERLKGVDSTLKIQPAKLEDSAVYLCASSLIGRTEAFFGQGTRLTVV.

This chain joins TRBV9 and TRBJ1-2, with 8 bases aligning to TRBD1. V trimming: 6 bases; J trimming: 0 bases; junction bases outside the gene matches: 4. The CDR3 loop spans 14 amino acids. Germline V gene lookup returns CDR1 SGDLS and CDR2 YYNGEE. CDR3 sequence (DNA): TGTGCCAGCACCAAGACAGGGGCTAACTATGGCTACACCTTC. Its translation is CASTKTGANYGYTF.

This clone was counted many times. This chain links TRBV18 with TRBJ2-1; 9 positions agree with TRBD1. Germline values: CDR1 KGHSH, CDR2 LQKENI. The CDR3 consists of 14 residues. V was pared by 6 bases and J by 3 bases, with 3 bases of the junction left unmatched. The DNA of the CDR3 is TGTGCCAGCTCTTTGACAGGGGGCTACAATGAGCAGTTCTTC. Translation gives CASSLTGGYNEQFF.

The rearrangement uses TRBV3-1 (or the pseudogene TRBV3-2) and TRBJ1-4; tentatively, D is TRBD1 (5 bases). The V gene's germline CDR1 is LGHDT and CDR2 YNNKEL (reference sequence). The CDR3 sequence is 16 residues long. With 0 bases removed from V and 5 bases from J, the gap between germline ends came to 13 bases. This CDR3 reads CASSQDRGVTNEKLFF. As DNA, the CDR3 is TGTGCCAGCAGCCAAGATCGGGGGGTGACGAATGAAAAACTGTTTTTT.

The chain combines TRBV30 with TRBJ1-6; 7 bases agree with TRBD1. The CDR3 has 15 residues. Germline V CDR1 and CDR2: GTSNPN, SVGIG (reference sequence). V lost 2 bases, J lost 7 bases, and 8 bases stayed unmatched. The CDR3 bases are TGTGCCTGGAGTCCCGGGACAGTGACCAATTCACCCCTCCACTTT. Translated, it gives CAWSPGTVTNSPLHF.